This T cell receptor beta chain was captured by sequencing in a study of T cell clones after liver transplantation. Study at large: Samples came from ITN030ST, which attempted immunosuppression withdrawal within 2 years of liver transplantation. Apart from a few HCV-positive recipients, transplants were for non-autoimmune, non-viral reasons. Graft-donor-reactive sequences were compared with third-party-reactive TCRbeta sequences from pre-transplant mixed lymphocyte reactions.

Sequenced by immunoSEQ multiplex PCR; TCRdb stores in-frame clones only, minus some. The repertoire holds around 19,000 clones, 80% to 90% seen once, with 13% in the top ten. V lost 3 bases, J lost 1 base, and 13 bases lay in between. Germline values: CDR1 LNHNV, CDR2 YYDKDF (reference sequence). The CDR3 spans 15 residues. This material consisted of CD8+ T cells from blood, taken before liver transplant. The TCR sequence derives from a human donor who received a liver transplant. This chain connects TRBV15 to TRBJ2-7; no clear D. CDR3 coding DNA: TGTGCCACCAGCAGCGCCCCCGATGATTCCTACGAGCAGTACTTC. This codes for CATSSAPDDSYEQYF. The full variable domain, its missing parts supplied by reference TRBV15 and TRBJ2-7, is DAMVIQNPRYQVTQFGKPVTLSCSQTLNHNVMYWYQQKSSQAPKLLFHYYDKDFNNEADTPDNFQSRRPNTSFCFLDIRSPGLGDTAMYLCATSSAPDDSYEQYFGPGTRLTVT.